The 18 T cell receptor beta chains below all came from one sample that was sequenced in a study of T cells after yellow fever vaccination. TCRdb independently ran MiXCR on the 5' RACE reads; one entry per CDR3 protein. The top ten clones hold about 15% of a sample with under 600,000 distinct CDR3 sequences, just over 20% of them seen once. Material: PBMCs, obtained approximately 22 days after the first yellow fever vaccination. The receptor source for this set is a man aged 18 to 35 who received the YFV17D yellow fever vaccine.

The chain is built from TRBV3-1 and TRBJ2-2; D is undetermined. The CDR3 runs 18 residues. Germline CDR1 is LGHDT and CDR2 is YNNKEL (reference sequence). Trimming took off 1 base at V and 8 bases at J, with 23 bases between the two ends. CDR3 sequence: CASSQAGRRRLPAGELFF. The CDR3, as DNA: TGTGCCAGCAGCCAAGCTGGAAGACGCAGACTCCCCGCTGGGGAGCTGTTTTTT.

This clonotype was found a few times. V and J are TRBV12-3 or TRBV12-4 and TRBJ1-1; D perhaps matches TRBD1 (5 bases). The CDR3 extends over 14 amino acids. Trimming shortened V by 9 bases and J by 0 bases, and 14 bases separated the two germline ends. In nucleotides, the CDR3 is TGTGCCAGTACCGGACGGGGACTGAACACTGAAGCTTTCTTT. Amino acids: CASTGRGLNTEAFF.

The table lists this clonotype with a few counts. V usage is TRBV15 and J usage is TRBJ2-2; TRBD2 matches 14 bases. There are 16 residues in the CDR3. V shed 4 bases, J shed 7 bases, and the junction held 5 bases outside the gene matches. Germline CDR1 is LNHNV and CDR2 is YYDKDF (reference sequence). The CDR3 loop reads CATSKTSGGVIGELFF. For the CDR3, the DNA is TGTGCCACCAGCAAGACTAGCGGGGGGGTAATCGGGGAGCTGTTTTTT. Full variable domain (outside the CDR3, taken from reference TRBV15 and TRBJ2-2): DAMVIQNPRYQVTQFGKPVTLSCSQTLNHNVMYWYQQKSSQAPKLLFHYYDKDFNNEADTPDNFQSRRPNTSFCFLDIRSPGLGDTAMYLCATSKTSGGVIGELFFGEGSRLTVL.

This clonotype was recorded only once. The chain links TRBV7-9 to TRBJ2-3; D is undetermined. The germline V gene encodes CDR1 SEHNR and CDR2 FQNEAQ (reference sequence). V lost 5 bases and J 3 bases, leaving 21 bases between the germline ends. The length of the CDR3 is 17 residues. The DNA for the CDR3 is TGTGCCAGCAGCCCCCACTTGAAGGAACGTGGGACAGATACGCAGTATTTT. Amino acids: CASSPHLKERGTDTQYF.

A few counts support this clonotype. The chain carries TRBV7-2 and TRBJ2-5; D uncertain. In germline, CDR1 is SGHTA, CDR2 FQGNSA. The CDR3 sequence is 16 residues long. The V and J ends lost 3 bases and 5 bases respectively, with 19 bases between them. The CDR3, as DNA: TGTGCCAGCAGCTTCGTCGGGCGCCTACCCCGGGAGACCCAGTACTTC. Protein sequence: CASSFVGRLPRETQYF.

DNA of the CDR3: TGCAGTGCTACTGGGACAGAAATGATTTCCTACGAGCAGTACGTC. Its translation: CSATGTEMISYEQYV. The rearrangement links TRBV20-1 to TRBJ2-7, with TRBD1 matching 7 bases. V lost 4 bases and J lost 1; bases outside the gene matches: 10. The CDR3 sequence is 15 residues long. CDR1 DFQATT and CDR2 SNEGSKA come from the germline V gene (reference sequence).

This CDR3 is CASSYSWGSPTEAFF. The CDR3 DNA follows: TGTGCCAGCAGTTACAGCTGGGGCAGCCCCACTGAAGCTTTCTTT. This chain joins TRBV6-2 or TRBV6-3 and TRBJ1-1, with D maybe TRBD1 (5 bases). The CDR3 runs to 15 residues. Germline CDR1 and CDR2: MNHEY and SVGEGT. With 2 bases removed from V and 4 bases from J, the gap between germline ends came to 14 bases.

The CDR3 protein is CASSLGRTDPQHF. The CDR3 DNA sequence: TGTGCCAGCAGTTTGGGCCGAACGGACCCCCAGCATTTT. V gene TRBV6-6 combines with J gene TRBJ1-5, with D uncertain. CDR1 MNHNY and CDR2 SVGAGI come from the germline V gene (reference sequence). The CDR3 spans 13 residues. Between the trimmed V and J ends, which lost 4 bases and 10 bases, there was a span of 14 bases.

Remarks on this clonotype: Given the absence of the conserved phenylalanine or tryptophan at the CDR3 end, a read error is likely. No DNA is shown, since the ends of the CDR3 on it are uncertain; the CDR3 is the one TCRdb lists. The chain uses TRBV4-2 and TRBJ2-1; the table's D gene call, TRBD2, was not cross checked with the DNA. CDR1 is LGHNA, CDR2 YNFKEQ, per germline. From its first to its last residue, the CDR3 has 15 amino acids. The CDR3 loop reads CASSPGSTSSGGALY.

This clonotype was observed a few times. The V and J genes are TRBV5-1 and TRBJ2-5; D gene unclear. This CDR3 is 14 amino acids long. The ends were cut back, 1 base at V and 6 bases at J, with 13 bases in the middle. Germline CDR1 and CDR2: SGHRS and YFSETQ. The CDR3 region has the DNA TGCGCCAGCAGCTTGATCGGCCAAGGGCAGACCCAGTACTTC. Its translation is CASSLIGQGQTQYF.

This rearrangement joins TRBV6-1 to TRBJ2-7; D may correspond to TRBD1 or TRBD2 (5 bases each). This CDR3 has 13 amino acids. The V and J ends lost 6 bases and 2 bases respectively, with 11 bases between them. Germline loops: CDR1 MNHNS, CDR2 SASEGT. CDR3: CASRKRGPYEQYF. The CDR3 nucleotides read TGTGCCAGCAGAAAGAGGGGCCCCTACGAGCAGTACTTC.

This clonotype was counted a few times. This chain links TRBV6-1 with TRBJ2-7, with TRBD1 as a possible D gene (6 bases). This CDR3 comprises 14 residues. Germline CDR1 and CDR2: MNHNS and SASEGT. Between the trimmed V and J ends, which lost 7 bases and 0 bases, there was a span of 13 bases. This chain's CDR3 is CASKRQGISYEQYF. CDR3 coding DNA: TGTGCCAGCAAGAGGCAGGGGATCTCCTACGAGCAGTACTTC.

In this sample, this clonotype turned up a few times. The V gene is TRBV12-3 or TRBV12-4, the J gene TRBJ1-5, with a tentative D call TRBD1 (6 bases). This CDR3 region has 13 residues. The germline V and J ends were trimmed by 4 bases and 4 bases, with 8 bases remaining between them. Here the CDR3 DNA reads TGTGCCAGCAGTTACAGGGAAAATCAGCCCCAGCATTTT. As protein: CASSYRENQPQHF.

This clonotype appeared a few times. CDR3 sequence: CSAEGVRGKGEAFF. The CDR3 DNA reads as TGCAGTGCTGAGGGGGTCAGGGGTAAGGGTGAAGCTTTCTTT. The chain combines TRBV20-1 with TRBJ1-1; TRBD1 is a possible D gene (6 bases). Germline V CDR1 and CDR2: DFQATT, SNEGSKA (reference sequence). The CDR3 is 14 residues long. V was pared by 5 bases and J by 7 bases, with 20 bases between.

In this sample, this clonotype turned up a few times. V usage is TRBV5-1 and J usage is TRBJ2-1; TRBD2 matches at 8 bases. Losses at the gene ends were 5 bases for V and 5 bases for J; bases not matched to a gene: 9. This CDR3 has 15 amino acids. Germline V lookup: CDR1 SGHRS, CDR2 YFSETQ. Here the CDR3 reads CASRRSGGLNNEQFF. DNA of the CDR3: TGCGCCAGCAGACGGTCGGGGGGGCTCAACAATGAGCAGTTCTTC.

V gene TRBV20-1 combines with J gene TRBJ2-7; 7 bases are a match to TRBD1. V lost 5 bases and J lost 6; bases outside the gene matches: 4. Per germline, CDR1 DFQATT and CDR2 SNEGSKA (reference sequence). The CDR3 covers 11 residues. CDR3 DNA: TGCAGTGCTGCCACAGGGGCCGAGCAGTACGTC. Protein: CSAATGAEQYV.

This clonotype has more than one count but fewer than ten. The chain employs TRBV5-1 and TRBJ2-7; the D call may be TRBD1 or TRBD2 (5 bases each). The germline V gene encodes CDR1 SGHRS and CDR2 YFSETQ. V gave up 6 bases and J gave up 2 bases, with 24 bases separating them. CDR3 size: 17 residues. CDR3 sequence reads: CASISVLGPGLTYEQYV. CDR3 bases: TGCGCCAGCATCTCGGTCTTGGGACCAGGGCTTACCTACGAGCAGTACGTC.

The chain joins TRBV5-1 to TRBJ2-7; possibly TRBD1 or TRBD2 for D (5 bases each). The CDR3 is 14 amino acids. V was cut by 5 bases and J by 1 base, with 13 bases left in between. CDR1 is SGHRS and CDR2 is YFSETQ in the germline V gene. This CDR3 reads CASRMWGGSYEQYF. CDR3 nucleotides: TGCGCCAGCAGGATGTGGGGCGGGTCCTACGAGCAGTACTTC.